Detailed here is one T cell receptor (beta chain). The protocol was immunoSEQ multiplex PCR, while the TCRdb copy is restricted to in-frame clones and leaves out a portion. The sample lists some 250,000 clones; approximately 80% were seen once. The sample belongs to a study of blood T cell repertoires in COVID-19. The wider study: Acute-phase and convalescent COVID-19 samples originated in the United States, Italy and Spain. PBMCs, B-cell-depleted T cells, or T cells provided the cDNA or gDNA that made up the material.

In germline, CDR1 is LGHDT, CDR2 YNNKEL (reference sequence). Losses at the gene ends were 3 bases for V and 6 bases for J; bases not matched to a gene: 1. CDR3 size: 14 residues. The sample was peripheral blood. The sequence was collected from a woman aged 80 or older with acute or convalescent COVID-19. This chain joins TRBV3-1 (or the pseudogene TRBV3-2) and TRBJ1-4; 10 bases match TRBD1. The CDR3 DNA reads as TGTGCCAGCAGCCACGGGACAGGGGATGAAAAACTGTTTTTT. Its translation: CASSHGTGDEKLFF.